This T cell receptor beta chain was obtained from a study of OX40 agonist ivuxolimab in advanced cancers. Turning to the study itself: Melanoma, hepatocellular carcinoma, head and neck or renal cell cancer occurred in dose-escalation patients. Eligibility admitted prior anti-PD-1, anti-PD-L1 or anti-CTLA-4 therapy; around 38% had some. Males comprised approximately 81% of the group, whose mean age was approximately 62 years (range roughly 20 to 90).

This CDR3 region has 13 residues. CDR1 and CDR2 (germline): MGHDK, SYGVNS. Trimming took off 1 base at V and 5 bases at J, with 8 bases between the two ends. Sequencing was performed with immunoSEQ multiplex PCR; in TCRdb, only in-frame clones are kept and a portion is missing. Of 40,000 to 50,000 clones in the sample, around four fifths were seen once. Individuals having autoimmune disease history or systemic immunosuppression were not enrolled. The sequencing used CD4+ or CD8+ T cells sorted from blood, collected in a trial of the OX40 agonist ivuxolimab. The TCR was taken from an adult with an advanced solid tumor such as melanoma, head and neck, liver or kidney cancer. The chain carries TRBV25-1 and TRBJ2-5; a weak D match, TRBD2 (5 bases). Written as DNA, the CDR3 is TGTGCCAGCAGTGAATGGACTGGGGAGACCCAGTACTTC. This encodes CASSEWTGETQYF.